The clone carrying this TCR beta chain was detected only a few times. Its matching antigen is unknown. This specimen belongs to a study of response to subunit inactivated influenza vaccine. Study results and limitations: Few new T cells, the authors suggested, are recruited by each seasonal influenza vaccination.

TCRdb re-called the RT-PCR reads with MiXCR, one entry per CDR3 protein. The sample has approximately 490,000 distinct CDR3 sequences; roughly 7.9% are singletons. This CDR3 comprises 15 residues. The germline V gene has CDR1 SGDLS and CDR2 YYNGEE. The V and J ends lost 0 bases and 1 base respectively, with 11 bases between them. J is TRBJ2-7 and V is TRBV9, with a possible D match to TRBD2 (5 bases). Source: PBMCs from blood, taken about 24 months after vaccination. The clonotype was recovered from a man aged 45-69 years who received an inactivated influenza vaccine. The CDR3 loop reads CASSVGGVESYEQYF. The CDR3 DNA follows: TGTGCCAGCAGCGTAGGGGGAGTCGAATCCTACGAGCAGTACTTC.